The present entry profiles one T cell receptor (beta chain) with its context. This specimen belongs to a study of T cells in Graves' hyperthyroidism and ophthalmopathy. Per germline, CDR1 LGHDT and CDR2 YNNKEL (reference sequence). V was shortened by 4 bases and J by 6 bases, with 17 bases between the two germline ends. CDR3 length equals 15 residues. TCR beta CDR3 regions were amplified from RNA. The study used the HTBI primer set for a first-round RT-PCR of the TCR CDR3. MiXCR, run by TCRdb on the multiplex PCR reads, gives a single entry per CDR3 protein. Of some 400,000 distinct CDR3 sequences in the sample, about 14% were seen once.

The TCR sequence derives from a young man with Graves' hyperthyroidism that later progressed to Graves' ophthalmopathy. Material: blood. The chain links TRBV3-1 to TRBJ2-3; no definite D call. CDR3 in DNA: TGTGCCAGCAGCCCAAGCCATGGAGTCATCGATACGCAGTATTTT. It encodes CASSPSHGVIDTQYF.